The 22 T cell receptor beta chains listed next were all sequenced from one sample in a study of CD8+ T cells in alopecia areata. Extraction and reverse transcription of RNA yielded cDNA as the sequencing template. Libraries were prepared by immunoSEQ multiplex PCR; TCRdb keeps only in-frame clonotypes and omits some of them. This sample has 65,000 to 70,000 clones, with under 75% found just once. The sample in question was CD8+ T cells sorted from blood, obtained at week 0. The source of these receptors is a human donor with alopecia areata.

V gene TRBV5-6 combines with J gene TRBJ1-2; possible D gene TRBD1, 5 bases. The V end lost 4 bases, the J end lost 2 bases, and 9 bases lay between the germline ends. This CDR3 has 13 residues. From germline, CDR1 is SGHDT and CDR2 YYEEEE. CDR3 coding DNA: TGTGCCAGCAGCCCGACAGAGAACTATGGCTACACCTTC. This encodes CASSPTENYGYTF.

This sequence joins TRBV30 and TRBJ1-2, with TRBD1 as a possible D gene (5 bases). In germline, CDR1 is GTSNPN, CDR2 SVGIG (reference sequence). Trimming pared 3 bases from V and 2 bases from J, leaving 19 bases between. The CDR3 covers 16 residues. CDR3 in DNA: TGTGCCTGGAGCTTATTCCCAGGGTCCAGAAACTATGGCTACACCTTC. Translated: CAWSLFPGSRNYGYTF.

The chain uses TRBV7-3 and TRBJ2-1; tentatively, D is TRBD1 (7 bases). Germline-derived CDR1 and CDR2 are SGHTA and FQGTGA. Trimming cost V 3 bases and J 0 bases, with 12 bases left between them. This CDR3 has 16 residues. This chain's CDR3 is CASSLEGASSYNEQFF. As DNA, the CDR3 is TGTGCCAGCAGCTTGGAGGGGGCTAGCTCCTACAATGAGCAGTTCTTC.

This sequence joins TRBV30 and TRBJ1-2, with TRBD1 as a possible D gene (6 bases). There are 14 residues in the CDR3. The germline V gene encodes CDR1 GTSNPN and CDR2 SVGIG (reference sequence). V was shortened by 1 base and J by 7 bases, with 16 bases between the two germline ends. The CDR3 bases are TGTGCCTGGAGTGGACAGGCGGCCTTCTTTGGCTACACCTTC. Translating it yields CAWSGQAAFFGYTF.

Points on this clone: Germline is not matched at one junction end, which may reflect a read error. The J gene is TRBJ2-1, the V gene TRBV27; TRBD1 or TRBD2 may be the D gene (5 bases each). Germline CDR1 and CDR2: MNHEY and SMNVEV (reference sequence). The CDR3 covers 13 residues. Here the CDR3 reads CASSLTRGNAQFF. Written as DNA, the CDR3 is TGTGCCAGTTCTTTGACTCGGGGCAATGCGCAGTTCTTC.

The chain couples TRBV29-1 to TRBJ2-7; 9 nucleotides agree with TRBD1. Germline V gives CDR1 SQVTM, CDR2 ANQGSEA. The V gene end was trimmed by 5 bases and the J gene end by 4 bases; junction bases not matched to a gene: 6. The CDR3 is 13 residues long. CDR3 loop: CSVIGQGKYEQYF. The DNA for the CDR3 is TGCAGCGTTATCGGACAGGGGAAATACGAGCAGTACTTC.

This chain joins TRBV7-9 and TRBJ2-5; TRBD2 matches 10 bases. The CDR3 covers 15 residues. V was clipped by 5 bases and J by 2 bases; unmatched bases: 5. CDR1 is SEHNR, CDR2 FQNEAQ, per germline (reference sequence). For the CDR3, the DNA is TGTGCCAGCAGCGGATCACTAGCGGGGCAAGAGACCCAGTACTTC. Protein product: CASSGSLAGQETQYF.

This chain joins TRBV27 and TRBJ2-7; no firm D call. CDR3 length equals 11 residues. Trimming stripped 2 bases from V and 5 bases from J, with 4 bases between. The germline V gene has CDR1 MNHEY and CDR2 SMNVEV (reference sequence). This chain's CDR3 is CASSLGHEQYF. DNA of the CDR3: TGTGCCAGCAGTTTAGGGCACGAGCAGTACTTC.

CDR3 amino acids: CASSQGDGNEKLFF. In DNA, the CDR3 is TGTGCCAGCAGCCAAGGGGACGGTAATGAAAAACTGTTTTTT. V usage is TRBV4-2 and J usage is TRBJ1-4; D perhaps matches TRBD1 (5 bases). This CDR3 is 14 amino acids long. Per the germline V gene, CDR1 is LGHNA and CDR2 is YNFKEQ. Trimming took off 1 base at V and 4 bases at J, with 7 bases between the two ends.

This chain uses TRBV7-9 with TRBJ2-3, with 7 bases that match TRBD2. Germline V CDR1 and CDR2: SEHNR, FQNEAQ (reference sequence). Trimming cost V 7 bases and J 6 bases; bases outside gene matches: 13. CDR3 size: 15 residues. The CDR3 spells CASNPTSAHHDTQYF. CDR3 nucleotide sequence: TGTGCCAGCAACCCCACTAGCGCCCACCACGATACGCAGTATTTT.

This rearrangement joins TRBV6-1 to TRBJ2-7; 9 bases line up with TRBD2. V shed 8 bases and J 3 bases; nucleotides not matched to a gene: 2. Germline-derived CDR1 and CDR2 are MNHNS and SASEGT. The CDR3 is made up of 12 amino acids. CDR3 protein: CASSSGVYEQYF. The DNA for the CDR3 is TGTGCCAGCTCTAGCGGGGTCTACGAGCAGTACTTC.

This sequence joins TRBV9 and TRBJ2-3; D is possibly TRBD1 (6 bases). The V gene lost 3 bases and the J gene lost 2 bases, with 10 bases spanning the gap. Germline CDR1 SGDLS, CDR2 YYNGEE. The CDR3 has 14 amino acids. The CDR3 DNA follows: TGTGCCAGCAGCGAAGACAGGCCCACAGATACGCAGTATTTT. This sequence encodes CASSEDRPTDTQYF.

The rearrangement links TRBV4-1 to TRBJ2-2, with D maybe TRBD2 (6 bases). Germline V gene sequence: CDR1 MGHRA, CDR2 YSYEKL. Trimming took off 3 bases at V and 4 bases at J, with 15 bases between the two ends. CDR3 size: 16 residues. The DNA for the CDR3 is TGCGCCAGCAGCCAGGGACTCCTGTTAGGCACCGGGGAGCTGTTTTTT. Amino acids: CASSQGLLLGTGELFF.

The chain is built from TRBV7-8 and TRBJ2-1, with D uncertain. Germline V gene data show CDR1 as SGHVS and CDR2 as FQNEAQ. CDR3 size: 13 residues. V lost 5 bases, J lost 8 bases, and 13 bases lay in between. This chain's CDR3 is CASSSSLVDEQFF. Written as DNA, the CDR3 is TGTGCCAGCAGCAGTAGTCTGGTCGATGAGCAGTTCTTC.

The V call is TRBV7-9, the J call TRBJ2-2, with TRBD1 identical over 7 bases. CDR1 is SEHNR and CDR2 is FQNEAQ in the germline V gene (reference sequence). The CDR3 has 18 amino acids. V dropped 3 bases and J dropped 1; count of bases not matched to a gene: 11. This CDR3 is CASSFGADRDLNTGELFF. The CDR3, as DNA: TGTGCCAGCAGCTTCGGTGCAGACAGGGACCTGAACACCGGGGAGCTGTTTTTT.

The chain's CDR3 is CASSFGAGGDGYTF. Here the CDR3 DNA reads TGTGCCAGCAGTTTTGGGGCAGGGGGCGATGGCTACACCTTC. This sequence joins TRBV27 and TRBJ1-2; 8 bases are a match to TRBD1. From germline, CDR1 is MNHEY and CDR2 SMNVEV (reference sequence). The CDR3 loop spans 14 amino acids. J gave up 6 bases and V 3 bases, and 6 bases lay outside the gene matches.

The genes are TRBV29-1 and TRBJ2-5, with TRBD1 matching 9 bases. CDR1 and CDR2 (germline): SQVTM, ANQGSEA. V dropped 5 bases and J dropped 5; count of bases not matched to a gene: 12. The CDR3 totals 15 residues. Written as DNA, the CDR3 is TGCAGCGTTACGAACAGGGGGCGTCTTGCGGAGACCCAGTACTTC. It yields the protein CSVTNRGRLAETQYF.

The gene calls are TRBV29-1 and TRBJ1-2, with a possible D match to TRBD1 (6 bases). There are 12 residues in the CDR3. V lost 6 bases and J 4 bases, leaving 12 bases between the germline ends. CDR1 is SQVTM, CDR2 ANQGSEA, per germline. CDR3 residues: CSVDQGIYGYTF. CDR3 nucleotides: TGCAGCGTCGACCAGGGGATCTATGGCTACACCTTC.

Concerning this clone itself: A far larger clone is off by one base, so a read error is likely. The chain employs TRBV2 and TRBJ2-2; a possible D gene is TRBD1 (5 bases). The V end lost 4 bases, the J end lost 3 bases, and 6 bases lay between the germline ends. The CDR3 runs to 13 residues. Germline V lookup: CDR1 SNHLY, CDR2 FYNNEI. The CDR3 region is CASSARDTGELFF. Written as DNA, the CDR3 is TGTGCCAGCAGTGCCAGGGACACCGGGGAGCTGTTTTTT.

The chain joins TRBV5-6 to TRBJ1-5; the D is unclear. Between the trimmed V and J ends, which lost 4 bases and 4 bases, there was a span of 18 bases. This CDR3 has 16 amino acids. Germline-derived CDR1 and CDR2 are SGHDT and YYEEEE. CDR3 in amino acids: CASSLNHGEVNQPQHF. The CDR3 DNA follows: TGTGCCAGCAGCCTTAATCATGGAGAAGTGAATCAGCCCCAGCATTTT.

The chain employs TRBV4-3 and TRBJ2-7, with no clear D. In germline, CDR1 is LGHNA, CDR2 YSLEER. This CDR3 spans 13 amino acids. Trimming took 4 bases from V and 3 from J, leaving 10 bases between them. This chain's CDR3 is CASSPEIFYEQYF. Written as DNA, the CDR3 is TGCGCCAGCAGCCCCGAAATCTTCTACGAGCAGTACTTC.

The genes are TRBV11-2 and TRBJ1-2; 8 bases agree with TRBD1. V lost 4 bases, J lost 7 bases, and 8 bases stayed unmatched. Germline V gene sequence: CDR1 SGHAT, CDR2 FQNNGV. The CDR3 has 14 residues. In nucleotides, the CDR3 is TGTGCCAGCAGCTATTCCCAGGGGGCTGGTGGCTACACCTTC. Its protein is CASSYSQGAGGYTF. Full variable domain (missing parts from reference TRBV11-2 and TRBJ1-2): EAGVAQSPRYKIIEKRQSVAFWCNPISGHATLYWYQQILGQGPKLLIQFQNNGVVDDSQLPKDRFSAERLKGVDSTLKIQPAKLEDSAVYLCASSYSQGAGGYTFGSGTRLTVV.